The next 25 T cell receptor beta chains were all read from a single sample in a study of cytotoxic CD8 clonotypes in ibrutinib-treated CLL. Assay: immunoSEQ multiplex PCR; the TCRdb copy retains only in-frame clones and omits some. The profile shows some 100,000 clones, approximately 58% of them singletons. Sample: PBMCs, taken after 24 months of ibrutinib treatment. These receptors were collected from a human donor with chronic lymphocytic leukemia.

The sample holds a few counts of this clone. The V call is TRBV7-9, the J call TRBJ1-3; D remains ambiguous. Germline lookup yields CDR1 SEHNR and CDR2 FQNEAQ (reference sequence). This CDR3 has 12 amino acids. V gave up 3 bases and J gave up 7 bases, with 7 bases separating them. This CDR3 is CASSFGDNTIYF. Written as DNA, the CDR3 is TGTGCCAGCAGCTTTGGGGATAACACCATATATTTT.

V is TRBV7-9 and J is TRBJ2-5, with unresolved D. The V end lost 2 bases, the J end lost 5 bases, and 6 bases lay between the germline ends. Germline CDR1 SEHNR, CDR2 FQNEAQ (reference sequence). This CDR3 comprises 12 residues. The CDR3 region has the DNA TGTGCCAGCAGCTTACTGGAGGAGACCCAGTACTTC. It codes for CASSLLEETQYF.

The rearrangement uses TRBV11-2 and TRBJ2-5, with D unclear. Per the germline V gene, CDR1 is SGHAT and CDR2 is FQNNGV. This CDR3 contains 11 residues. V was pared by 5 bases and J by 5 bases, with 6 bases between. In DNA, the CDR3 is TGTGCCAGCAGCGATCTCGAGACCCAGTACTTC. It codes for CASSDLETQYF.

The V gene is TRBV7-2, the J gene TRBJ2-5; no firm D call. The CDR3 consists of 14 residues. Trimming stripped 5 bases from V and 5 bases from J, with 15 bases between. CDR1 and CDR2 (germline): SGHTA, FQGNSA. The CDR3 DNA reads TGTGCCAGCAGCCCCCGCTTTCTGGGTGAGACCCAGTACTTC. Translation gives CASSPRFLGETQYF.

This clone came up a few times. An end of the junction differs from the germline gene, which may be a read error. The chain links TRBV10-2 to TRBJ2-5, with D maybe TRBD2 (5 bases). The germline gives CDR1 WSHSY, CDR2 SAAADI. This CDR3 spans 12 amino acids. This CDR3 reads CASSPTGSFGDF. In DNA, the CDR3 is TGCGCCAGCAGCCCCACGGGGAGTTTCGGGGACTTC.

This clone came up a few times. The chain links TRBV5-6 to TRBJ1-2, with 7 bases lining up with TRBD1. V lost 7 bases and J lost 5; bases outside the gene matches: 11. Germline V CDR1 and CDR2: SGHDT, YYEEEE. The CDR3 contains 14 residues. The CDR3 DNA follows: TGTGCCAGCGCTACGGGACAGCTGAATTATGGCTACACCTTC. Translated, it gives CASATGQLNYGYTF.

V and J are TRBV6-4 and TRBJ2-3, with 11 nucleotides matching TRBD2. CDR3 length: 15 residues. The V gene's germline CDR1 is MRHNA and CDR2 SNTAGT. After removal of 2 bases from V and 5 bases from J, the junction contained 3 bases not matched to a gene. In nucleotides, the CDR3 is TGTGCCAGCAGTGACCTAGCGGGGGGTGTAGATACGCAGTATTTT. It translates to CASSDLAGGVDTQYF.

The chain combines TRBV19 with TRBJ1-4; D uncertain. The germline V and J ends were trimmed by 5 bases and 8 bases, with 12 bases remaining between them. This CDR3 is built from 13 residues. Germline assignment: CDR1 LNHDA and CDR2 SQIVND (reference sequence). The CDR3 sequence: CASSPGFREKLFF. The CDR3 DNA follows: TGTGCCAGTAGTCCCGGGTTCCGGGAAAAACTGTTTTTT.

The CDR3 nucleotides are TGTGCCACCCTAAATCTTCCCCAGGGGAACACTGAAGCTTTCTTT. Translating gives CATLNLPQGNTEAFF. The V and J genes are TRBV25-1 and TRBJ1-1, with a possible D match to TRBD1 (5 bases). V was cut by 10 bases and J by 1 base, with 19 bases left in between. The germline gives CDR1 MGHDK, CDR2 SYGVNS. The CDR3 runs 15 residues.

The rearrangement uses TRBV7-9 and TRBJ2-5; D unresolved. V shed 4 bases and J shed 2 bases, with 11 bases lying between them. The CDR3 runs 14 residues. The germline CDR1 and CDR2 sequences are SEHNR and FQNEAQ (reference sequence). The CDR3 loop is CASSSSMVQETQYF. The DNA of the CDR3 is TGTGCCAGCAGCTCCTCCATGGTTCAAGAGACCCAGTACTTC.

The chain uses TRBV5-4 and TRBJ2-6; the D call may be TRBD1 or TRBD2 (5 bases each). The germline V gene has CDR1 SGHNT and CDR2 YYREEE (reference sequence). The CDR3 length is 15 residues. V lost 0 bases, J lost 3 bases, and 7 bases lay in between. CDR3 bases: TGTGCCAGCAGCTTGGCGGGGCTTGGGGCCAACGTCCTGACTTTC. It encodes CASSLAGLGANVLTF.

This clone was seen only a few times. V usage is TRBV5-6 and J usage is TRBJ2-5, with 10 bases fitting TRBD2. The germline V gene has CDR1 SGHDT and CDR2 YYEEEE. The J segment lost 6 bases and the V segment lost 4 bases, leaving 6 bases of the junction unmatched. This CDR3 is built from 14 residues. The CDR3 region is CASSEGLALKTQYF. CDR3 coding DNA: TGTGCCAGCAGCGAGGGACTAGCGCTGAAGACCCAGTACTTC.

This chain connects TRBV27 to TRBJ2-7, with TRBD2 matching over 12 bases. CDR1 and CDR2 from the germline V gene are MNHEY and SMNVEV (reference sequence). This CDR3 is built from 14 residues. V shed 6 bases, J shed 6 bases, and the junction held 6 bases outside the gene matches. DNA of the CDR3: TGTGCCAGCAGCGAACTAGCGGGGGGACTCGAGCAGTACTTC. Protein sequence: CASSELAGGLEQYF.

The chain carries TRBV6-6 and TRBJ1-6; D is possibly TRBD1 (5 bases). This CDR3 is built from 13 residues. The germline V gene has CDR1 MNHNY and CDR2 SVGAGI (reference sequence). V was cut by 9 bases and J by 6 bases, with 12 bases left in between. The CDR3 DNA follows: TGTGCCAGTCGACAGAGACCTAATTCACCCCTCCACTTT. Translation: CASRQRPNSPLHF.

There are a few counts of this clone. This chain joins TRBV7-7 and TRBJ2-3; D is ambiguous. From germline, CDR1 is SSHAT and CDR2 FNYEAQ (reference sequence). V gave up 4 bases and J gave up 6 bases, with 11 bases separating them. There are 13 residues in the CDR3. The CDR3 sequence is CASSSRQSDTQYF. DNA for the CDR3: TGTGCCAGCAGCTCACGACAATCCGATACGCAGTATTTT. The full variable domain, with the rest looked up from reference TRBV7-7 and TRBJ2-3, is GAGVSQSPRYKVTKRGQDVTLRCDPISSHATLYWYQQALGQGPEFLTYFNYEAQPDKSGLPSDRFSAERPEGSISTLTIQRTEQRDSAMYRCASSSRQSDTQYFGPGTRLTVL.

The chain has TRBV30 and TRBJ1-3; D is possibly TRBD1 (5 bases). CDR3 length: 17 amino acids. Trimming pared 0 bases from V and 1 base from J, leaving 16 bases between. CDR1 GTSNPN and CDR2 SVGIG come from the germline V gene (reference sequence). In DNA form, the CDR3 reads TGTGCCTGGAGTGTATCCGGGACGCGACATTCTGGAAACACCATATATTTT. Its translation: CAWSVSGTRHSGNTIYF.

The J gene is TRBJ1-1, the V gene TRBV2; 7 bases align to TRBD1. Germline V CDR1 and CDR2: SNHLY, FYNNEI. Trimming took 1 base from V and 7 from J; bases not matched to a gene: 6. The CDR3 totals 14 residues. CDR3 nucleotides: TGTGCCAGCAGTGAAGAGACAGGGCCCATTGAAGCTTTCTTT. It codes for CASSEETGPIEAFF.

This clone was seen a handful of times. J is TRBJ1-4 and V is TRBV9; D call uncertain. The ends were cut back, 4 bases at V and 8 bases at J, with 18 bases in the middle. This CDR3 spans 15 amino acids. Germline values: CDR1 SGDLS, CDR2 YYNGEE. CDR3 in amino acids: CASSPFPSAFEKLFF. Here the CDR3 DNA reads TGTGCCAGCAGCCCCTTTCCCTCCGCGTTCGAAAAACTGTTTTTT.

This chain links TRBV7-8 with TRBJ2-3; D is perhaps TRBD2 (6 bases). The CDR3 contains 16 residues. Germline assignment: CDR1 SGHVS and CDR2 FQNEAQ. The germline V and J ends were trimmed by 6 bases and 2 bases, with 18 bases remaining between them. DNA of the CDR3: TGTGCCAGCAGACTCGGGACTGGCGGGGTCACAGATACGCAGTATTTT. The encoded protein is CASRLGTGGVTDTQYF. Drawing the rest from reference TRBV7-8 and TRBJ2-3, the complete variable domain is GAGVSQSPRYKVAKRGQDVALRCDPISGHVSLFWYQQALGQGPEFLTYFQNEAQLDKSGLPSDRFFAERPEGSVSTLKIQRTQQEDSAVYLCASRLGTGGVTDTQYFGPGTRLTVL.

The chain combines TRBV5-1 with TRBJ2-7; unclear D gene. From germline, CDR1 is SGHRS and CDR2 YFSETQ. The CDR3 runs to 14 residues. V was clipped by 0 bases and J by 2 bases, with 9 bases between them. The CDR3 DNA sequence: TGCGCCAGCAGCTTGGAGGTAGTCACCTACGAGCAGTACTTC. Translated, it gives CASSLEVVTYEQYF.

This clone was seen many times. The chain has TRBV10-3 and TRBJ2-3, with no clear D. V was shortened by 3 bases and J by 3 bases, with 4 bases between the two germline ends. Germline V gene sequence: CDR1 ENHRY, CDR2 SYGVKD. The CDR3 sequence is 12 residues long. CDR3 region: CAISDQTDTQYF. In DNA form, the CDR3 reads TGTGCCATCAGTGACCAGACAGATACGCAGTATTTT.

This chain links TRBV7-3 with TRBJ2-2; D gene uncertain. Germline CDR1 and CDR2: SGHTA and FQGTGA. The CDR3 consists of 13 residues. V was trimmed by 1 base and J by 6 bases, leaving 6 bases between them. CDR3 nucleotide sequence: TGTGCCAGCAGCTTAAGAGTATCCGGGGAGCTGTTTTTT. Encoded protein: CASSLRVSGELFF.

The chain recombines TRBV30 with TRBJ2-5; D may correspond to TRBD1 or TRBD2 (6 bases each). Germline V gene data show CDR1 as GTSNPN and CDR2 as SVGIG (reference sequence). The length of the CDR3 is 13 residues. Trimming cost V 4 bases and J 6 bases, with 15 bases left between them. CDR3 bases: TGTGCCTGGAATCTGGGGGGCAGGAAGACCCAGTACTTC. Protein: CAWNLGGRKTQYF. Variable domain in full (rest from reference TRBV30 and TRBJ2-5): SQTIHQWPATLVQPVGSPLSLECTVEGTSNPNLYWYRQAAGRGLQLLFYSVGIGQISSEVPQNLSASRPQDRQFILSSKKLLLSDSGFYLCAWNLGGRKTQYFGPGTRLLVL.

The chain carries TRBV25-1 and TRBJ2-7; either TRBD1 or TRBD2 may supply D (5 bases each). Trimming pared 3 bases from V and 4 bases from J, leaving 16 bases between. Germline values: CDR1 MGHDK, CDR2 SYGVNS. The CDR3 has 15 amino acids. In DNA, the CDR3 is TGTGCCAGCAGTGAGGCTTTGGGACCTCCTTACGAGCAGTACTTC. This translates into CASSEALGPPYEQYF.

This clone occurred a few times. The CDR3 reads CASSDDRGGETQYF. CDR3 DNA sequence: TGTGCCAGCAGTGATGACAGGGGGGGCGAGACCCAGTACTTC. The rearrangement joins TRBV6-1 to TRBJ2-5; 9 bases agree with TRBD1. Germline V CDR1 and CDR2: MNHNS, SASEGT. V gave up 3 bases and J gave up 5 bases; unmatched junction bases: 4. CDR3 length equals 14 residues.